This T cell receptor beta chain was recorded in a study of blood T cell repertoires in COVID-19. Study overall: Sites across the United States, Italy and Spain contributed samples from acute and convalescent COVID-19. T cells, B-cell-depleted T cells, or PBMCs provided the cDNA or gDNA that served as material.

The CDR3 runs to 14 residues. Germline V gene sequence: CDR1 SGHTA, CDR2 FQGNSA. V shed 5 bases, J shed 4 bases, and the junction held 7 bases outside the gene matches. Methods used by the authors: How many nucleated cells were present was estimated from reference gene primer amplification. The repertoire was sequenced with immunoSEQ multiplex PCR; TCRdb's copy has only in-frame clones and lacks some. The V and J calls and clone size come from that table; D and trimming were worked out from the DNA. Here the sample spans more than 90,000 clones, roughly three quarters being singletons. The sequencing input was peripheral blood. The V and J genes are TRBV7-2 and TRBJ2-5; 7 nucleotides line up with TRBD2. This sequence originates from a woman older than 75 with acute or convalescent COVID-19. CDR3 sequence reads: CASSVRLASETQYF. The CDR3 DNA sequence: TGTGCCAGCAGCGTCCGACTAGCTTCAGAGACCCAGTACTTC.